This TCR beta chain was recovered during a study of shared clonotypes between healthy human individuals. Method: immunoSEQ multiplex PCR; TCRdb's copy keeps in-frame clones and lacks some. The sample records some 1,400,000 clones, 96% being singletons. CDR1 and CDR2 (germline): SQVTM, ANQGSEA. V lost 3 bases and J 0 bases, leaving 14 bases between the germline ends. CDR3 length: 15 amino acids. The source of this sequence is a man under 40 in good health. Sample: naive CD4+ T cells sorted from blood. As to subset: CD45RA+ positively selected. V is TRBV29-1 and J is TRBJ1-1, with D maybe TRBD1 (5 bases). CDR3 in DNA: TGCAGCGTTGACCGGGGAGGAGGGGTGAACACTGAAGCTTTCTTT. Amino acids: CSVDRGGGVNTEAFF.